Each of the 26 T cell receptor beta chains below was sequenced from the same sample in a study of CD8 T cells in Susac syndrome. Random hexamers were used to reverse transcribe an amount of roughly 0.45 to 1 ug RNA. TCRdb redid the calling of the immunoSEQ multiplex PCR reads with MiXCR, one entry per CDR3 protein. The data contain 150,000 or so distinct CDR3 sequences, nearly 97% of them singletons. The sample comprised CD8+ T cells from PBMCs. The receptors were sampled from a human donor with multiple sclerosis.

The rearrangement uses TRBV7-9 and TRBJ2-5; the match to TRBD2 covers 8 bases. The trim removed 5 bases at V and 3 bases at J, leaving 11 bases unmatched. CDR1 is SEHNR and CDR2 is FQNEAQ in the germline V gene (reference sequence). The CDR3 has 16 residues. DNA of the CDR3: TGTGCCAGCAGCCCGCGACTAGCGTATTATGAAGAGACCCAGTACTTC. This gives the protein CASSPRLAYYEETQYF.

This chain connects TRBV7-9 to TRBJ1-1, with D unclear. Germline values: CDR1 SEHNR, CDR2 FQNEAQ (reference sequence). Trimming took off 6 bases at V and 11 bases at J, with 13 bases between the two ends. The length of the CDR3 is 11 residues. The CDR3 sequence is CASRSGRLAFF. In DNA, the CDR3 is TGTGCCAGCAGGTCCGGGCGCCTCGCTTTCTTT.

The V and J genes are TRBV6-5 and TRBJ1-2; a possible D gene is TRBD1 (5 bases). V lost 0 bases and J lost 5, with 10 bases in between. CDR3 size: 14 residues. Germline V gene lookup returns CDR1 MNHEY and CDR2 SVGAGI. CDR3 in DNA: TGTGCCAGCAGTTACTCTGGGGGGGGGTATGGCTACACCTTC. It encodes CASSYSGGGYGYTF.

The chain has TRBV27 and TRBJ1-5; D is uncertain. The CDR3 has 14 residues. Trimming left V 6 bases short and J 1 base short, with 10 bases between. The germline V gene encodes CDR1 MNHEY and CDR2 SMNVEV (reference sequence). Here the CDR3 DNA reads TGTGCCAGCAGCACATCGGGGAGCAATCAGCCCCAGCATTTT. It codes for CASSTSGSNQPQHF.

This clonotype was seen only once. V gene TRBV27 combines with J gene TRBJ1-5; D unresolved. The CDR3 loop spans 14 amino acids. Deletions cut 11 bases from V and 0 bases from J, with 14 bases between. Germline CDR1 reads MNHEY; CDR2 reads SMNVEV (reference sequence). CDR3 loop: CAARVGFSNQPQHF. The CDR3 DNA follows: TGTGCCGCCCGAGTCGGATTTAGCAATCAGCCCCAGCATTTT.

This sequence joins TRBV6-5 and TRBJ2-2; unclear D gene. CDR3 length: 14 residues. With 6 bases removed from V and 2 bases from J, the gap between germline ends came to 10 bases. Germline CDR1 and CDR2: MNHEY and SVGAGI. CDR3 sequence reads: CASSSGINTGELFF. Written as DNA, the CDR3 is TGTGCCAGCAGCTCCGGTATAAACACCGGGGAGCTGTTTTTT.

The chain is built from TRBV6-2 or TRBV6-3 and TRBJ2-2; D gene uncertain. This CDR3 spans 14 amino acids. V lost 2 bases to trimming and J lost 5 bases, with 9 bases between them. CDR1 and CDR2 from the germline V gene are MNHEY and SVGEGT. CDR3 amino acids: CASSYEVWTGELFF. DNA of the CDR3: TGTGCCAGCAGTTACGAGGTCTGGACCGGGGAGCTGTTTTTT.

The chain is built from TRBV6-5 and TRBJ2-1, with 9 bases matching TRBD2. Trimming cost V 0 bases and J 0 bases; bases outside gene matches: 0. Germline CDR1 reads MNHEY; CDR2 reads SVGAGI. CDR3 length equals 16 residues. In nucleotides, the CDR3 is TGTGCCAGCAGTTACTCTAGCGGGAGCTCCTACAATGAGCAGTTCTTC. This sequence encodes CASSYSSGSSYNEQFF.

V gene TRBV3-1 combines with J gene TRBJ2-3; D is ambiguous. The CDR3 runs 14 residues. The germline CDR1 and CDR2 sequences are LGHDT and YNNKEL (reference sequence). The V and J ends lost 6 bases and 3 bases respectively, with 13 bases between them. This chain's CDR3 is CASRHTTETDTQYF. DNA of the CDR3: TGTGCCAGCAGACATACTACAGAGACAGATACGCAGTATTTT.

CDR3 nucleotides: TGTGCCAGCAGTGAAGAGGGCATAGCTAACTATGGCTACACCTTC. Translating gives CASSEEGIANYGYTF. The chain joins TRBV2 to TRBJ1-2, with no clear D. The CDR3 totals 15 residues. V lost 1 base and J lost 0, with 9 bases in between. The germline V gene encodes CDR1 SNHLY and CDR2 FYNNEI. The full variable domain, its missing parts supplied by reference TRBV2 and TRBJ1-2, is EPEVTQTPSHQVTQMGQEVILRCVPISNHLYFYWYRQILGQKVEFLVSFYNNEISEKSEIFDDQFSVERPDGSNFTLKIRSTKLEDSAMYFCASSEEGIANYGYTFGSGTRLTVV.

The V and J genes are TRBV27 and TRBJ2-3; the match to TRBD2 covers 9 bases. Losses at the gene ends were 6 bases for V and 6 bases for J; bases not matched to a gene: 10. The CDR3 spans 15 residues. The germline V gene has CDR1 MNHEY and CDR2 SMNVEV (reference sequence). CDR3: CASRDLAGGPDTQYF. In DNA, the CDR3 is TGTGCCAGCAGGGACCTGGCGGGGGGGCCGGATACGCAGTATTTT.

This clonotype was found once. CDR3 loop: CASSVTAGSSGNTIYF. The CDR3 region has the DNA TGTGCCAGCAGCGTCACGGCGGGGAGCTCTGGAAACACCATATATTTT. The genes are TRBV9 and TRBJ1-3, with D hard to call. Germline V gene sequence: CDR1 SGDLS, CDR2 YYNGEE. The CDR3 has 16 amino acids. V gave up 2 bases and J gave up 0 bases, with 12 bases separating them.

The rearrangement links TRBV2 to TRBJ2-5; TRBD2 might be the D (6 bases). Trimming took off 9 bases at V and 0 bases at J, with 11 bases between the two ends. This CDR3 region has 13 residues. Germline CDR1 is SNHLY and CDR2 is FYNNEI. The CDR3, as DNA: TGTGCCAGTCTCGGGACTCACCAAGAGACCCAGTACTTC. Its protein is CASLGTHQETQYF.

The chain uses TRBV5-1 and TRBJ2-1; D uncertain. Germline V gives CDR1 SGHRS, CDR2 YFSETQ. CDR3 length equals 15 residues. Trimming took 4 bases from V and 0 from J, leaving 11 bases between them. In nucleotides, the CDR3 is TGCGCCAGCAGCGGGTCCAGCCTCTCCTACAATGAGCAGTTCTTC. Its translation: CASSGSSLSYNEQFF.

The rearrangement uses TRBV7-2 and TRBJ1-6; TRBD1 aligns across 11 bases. Germline loops: CDR1 SGHTA, CDR2 FQGNSA. The CDR3 is 18 amino acids. J was trimmed by 9 bases and V by 5 bases; bases with no gene match: 15. CDR3 in amino acids: CASSLGQGAFFGTSPLHF. The CDR3, as DNA: TGTGCCAGCAGCCTCGGACAGGGGGCGTTTTTCGGGACTTCACCCCTCCACTTT.

The rearrangement uses TRBV29-1 and TRBJ2-3, with D possibly TRBD1 on 6 matching bases. V shed 4 bases and J shed 4 bases, with 21 bases lying between them. This CDR3 spans 16 amino acids. The germline gives CDR1 SQVTM, CDR2 ANQGSEA. The CDR3 bases are TGCAGCGTTGTTGTTCGGACAGTGAAAGTACCAGATACGCAGTATTTT. Protein: CSVVVRTVKVPDTQYF.

V usage is TRBV20-1 and J usage is TRBJ1-2; 7 bases fit TRBD1. Germline CDR1 DFQATT, CDR2 SNEGSKA (reference sequence). The CDR3 is made up of 14 amino acids. Trimming at V came to 3 bases and at J to 5 bases, leaving 9 bases not matched to a gene. CDR3 in DNA: TGCAGTGCTAGGGGAACAGGGGCCCCTTATGGCTACACCTTC. Translating it yields CSARGTGAPYGYTF.

The chain employs TRBV6-1 and TRBJ1-5; 8 bases are shared with TRBD1. With V trimmed by 5 bases and J by 9 bases, 15 bases remained unmatched. From germline, CDR1 is MNHNS and CDR2 SASEGT. This CDR3 spans 16 amino acids. CDR3 DNA: TGTGCCAGCAGTCTCCCGGGACAGGCAGACCAAGGGCCCCAGCATTTT. It codes for CASSLPGQADQGPQHF.

This chain joins TRBV2 and TRBJ2-1; unclear D gene. V lost 1 base to trimming and J lost 0 bases, with 7 bases between them. CDR1 and CDR2 from the germline V gene are SNHLY and FYNNEI. The CDR3 length is 15 residues. The DNA of the CDR3 is TGTGCCAGCAGTGAAGGGCTGAGCTCCTACAATGAGCAGTTCTTC. Protein: CASSEGLSSYNEQFF.

The V call is TRBV20-1, the J call TRBJ2-1, with a tentative D call TRBD2 (6 bases). The CDR3 is 12 amino acids. Germline CDR1 and CDR2: DFQATT and SNEGSKA (reference sequence). The CDR3 is CRGLSSYNEQFF. The CDR3 DNA follows: TGCAGGGGACTTAGCTCCTACAATGAGCAGTTCTTC.

The chain uses TRBV5-4 and TRBJ2-1; perhaps TRBD2 as D (5 bases). Germline V lookup: CDR1 SGHNT, CDR2 YYREEE (reference sequence). The CDR3 spans 14 residues. Between the trimmed V and J ends, which lost 5 bases and 7 bases, there was a span of 16 bases. The CDR3 DNA follows: TGTGCCAGCAGTTACCCCCGGAAGCGGAATGAGCAGTTCTTC. Translating it yields CASSYPRKRNEQFF.

The chain employs TRBV27 and TRBJ1-5; D is unclear. Germline V gene sequence: CDR1 MNHEY, CDR2 SMNVEV (reference sequence). CDR3 length: 13 amino acids. The ends were cut back, 6 bases at V and 3 bases at J, with 9 bases in the middle. The CDR3 DNA follows: TGTGCCAGCAGCGAGGGATACAATCAGCCCCAGCATTTT. Its protein product is CASSEGYNQPQHF.

V usage is TRBV4-1 and J usage is TRBJ1-6; D is perhaps TRBD1 (6 bases). The V and J ends lost 0 bases and 7 bases respectively, with 10 bases between them. The V gene's germline CDR1 is MGHRA and CDR2 YSYEKL. This CDR3 has 15 residues. Here the CDR3 DNA reads TGCGCCAGCAGCCAAGAGGGGAGGGGGAATTCACCCCTCCACTTT. Encoded protein: CASSQEGRGNSPLHF.

The chain recombines TRBV5-4 with TRBJ2-1, with 9 bases that match TRBD1. The germline CDR1 and CDR2 sequences are SGHNT and YYREEE (reference sequence). Losses at the gene ends were 4 bases for V and 7 bases for J; bases not matched to a gene: 12. CDR3 length: 16 residues. DNA for the CDR3: TGTGCCAGCAGCCCGGAGGGACAGGGCGTATCGAATGAGCAGTTCTTC. Translated: CASSPEGQGVSNEQFF.

This rearrangement joins TRBV12-3 or TRBV12-4 to TRBJ2-7, with 11 bases fitting TRBD2. The CDR3 is made up of 18 amino acids. V shed 6 bases, J shed 7 bases, and the junction held 20 bases outside the gene matches. As DNA, the CDR3 is TGTGCCAGCAGCCCGCCCGCCCCACTAGCGGGGGAGCCGCTGGAGCAGTACTTC. Protein: CASSPPAPLAGEPLEQYF.

The chain recombines TRBV6-5 with TRBJ2-7, with D possibly being TRBD1 or TRBD2 (5 bases each). Germline CDR1 reads MNHEY; CDR2 reads SVGAGI. The CDR3 has 14 amino acids. Trimming left V 6 bases short and J 0 bases short, with 12 bases between. The CDR3 sequence: CASRMGPASYEQYF. CDR3 DNA sequence: TGTGCCAGCAGAATGGGACCGGCCTCCTACGAGCAGTACTTC.